Below, one T cell receptor (beta chain) is given with its context. Its antigen is unknown. J lost 4 bases, V lost 6 bases, and 11 bases had no gene match. Germline V gene lookup returns CDR1 SNHLY and CDR2 FYNNEI. CDR3 size: 15 residues. As for time point: pre-treatment baseline. Apart from two fast progressors, RECIST 1.1 response was judged 12 weeks post-infusion. Each bulk PBMC sample had about 350 ng DNA loaded. Profiled with immunoSEQ multiplex PCR; TCRdb holds only in-frame clones, not every one. The sample consists of approximately 15,000 clones, approximately 90% of them appearing once. These data belong to a study of blood T cell dynamics during melanoma immunotherapy. Turning to the study itself: Metastatic melanoma patients received first-line pembrolizumab or nivolumab plus ipilimumab. Whole-study findings and limits: It remained unknown if the driving T cell clones were melanoma-specific.

The receptor comes from a human donor with melanoma. The sample was blood, taken from a patient treated with checkpoint blockade. This chain connects TRBV2 to TRBJ1-2, with 7 bases that match TRBD1. The chain's CDR3 is CASRPDRAPVYGYTF. CDR3 bases: TGTGCCAGCAGGCCTGACAGGGCCCCGGTCTATGGCTACACCTTC. Full variable domain (rest looked up from reference TRBV2 and TRBJ1-2): EPEVTQTPSHQVTQMGQEVILRCVPISNHLYFYWYRQILGQKVEFLVSFYNNEISEKSEIFDDQFSVERPDGSNFTLKIRSTKLEDSAMYFCASRPDRAPVYGYTFGSGTRLTVV.